Shown below are 21 T cell receptor beta chains from a single sample sequenced in a study of cytomegalovirus exposure and HLA in healthy donors. The PCR used 60 Vbeta and 13 Jbeta primers. The table came from immunoSEQ multiplex PCR; TCRdb's copy has only in-frame clones and leaves some out. Here the sample table reports roughly 41,000 clones. Sequenced: PBMCs. Receptors originate from a woman aged 35 to 49 in good health and CMV-seronegative.

This chain uses TRBV4-2 with TRBJ2-7; no reliable D call. CDR1 is LGHNA, CDR2 YNFKEQ, per germline. The CDR3 consists of 15 residues. V lost 5 bases and J lost 3, with 17 bases in between. The CDR3 loop is CASSANIAQLYEQYF. The DNA of the CDR3 is TGTGCCAGCAGCGCAAATATAGCCCAACTCTACGAGCAGTACTTC.

This sequence joins TRBV6-5 and TRBJ2-1, with D perhaps TRBD2 (6 bases). Germline V gene lookup returns CDR1 MNHEY and CDR2 SVGAGI. This CDR3 is 16 amino acids long. Between the trimmed V and J ends, which lost 6 bases and 8 bases, there was a span of 23 bases. CDR3 sequence: CASSYRGGIYSDEQFF. The CDR3 region has the DNA TGTGCCAGCAGCTACCGTGGCGGGATCTATTCTGATGAGCAGTTCTTC.

The chain couples TRBV27 to TRBJ1-1; D call uncertain. V was trimmed by 7 bases and J by 7 bases, leaving 10 bases between them. Germline CDR1 and CDR2: MNHEY and SMNVEV (reference sequence). This CDR3 is built from 11 residues. The CDR3 DNA follows: TGTGCCAGCATTGGGCCCGGTGAAGCTTTCTTT. Translation gives CASIGPGEAFF.

The chain uses TRBV9 and TRBJ1-1; 9 bases fit TRBD1. Germline CDR1 SGDLS, CDR2 YYNGEE. CDR3 length: 14 amino acids. Germline trimming cut 0 bases from V and 8 bases from J; bases unmatched to any gene: 5. The CDR3, as DNA: TGTGCCAGCAGCGTAGGGGGGACAGGGACAGAAGCTTTCTTT. This sequence encodes CASSVGGTGTEAFF. Drawing the rest from reference TRBV9 and TRBJ1-1, the complete variable domain is DSGVTQTPKHLITATGQRVTLRCSPRSGDLSVYWYQQSLDQGLQFLIQYYNGEERAKGNILERFSAQQFPDLHSELNLSSLELGDSALYFCASSVGGTGTEAFFGQGTRLTVV.

The chain employs TRBV18 and TRBJ2-5; 8 bases match TRBD2. Germline CDR1 KGHSH, CDR2 LQKENI. The CDR3 runs to 12 residues. The trim removed 5 bases at V and 4 bases at J, leaving 0 bases unmatched. The DNA of the CDR3 is TGTGCCAGCTCAGCGGGGGGAGAGACCCAGTACTTC. Protein: CASSAGGETQYF.

The chain combines TRBV28 with TRBJ1-1; 12 bases fit TRBD1. The germline CDR1 and CDR2 sequences are MDHEN and SYDVKM. This CDR3 is built from 17 residues. V gave up 4 bases and J gave up 5 bases; unmatched junction bases: 11. The CDR3 DNA sequence: TGTGCCAGCAGTTCCCATGGGACAGGGGGCGATGAAACTGAAGCTTTCTTT. Residues: CASSSHGTGGDETEAFF.

The genes are TRBV6-5 and TRBJ2-1; maybe TRBD2 (6 bases). CDR3 length: 13 amino acids. Per germline, CDR1 MNHEY and CDR2 SVGAGI. V shed 5 bases and J shed 3 bases, with 8 bases lying between them. The CDR3 here is CASSSGFYNEQFF. CDR3 in DNA: TGTGCCAGCAGTAGCGGGTTCTACAATGAGCAGTTCTTC.

The genes are TRBV4-1 and TRBJ2-5; weak D call: TRBD2 (5 bases). This CDR3 spans 15 amino acids. The germline V gene has CDR1 MGHRA and CDR2 YSYEKL. Trimming took off 0 bases at V and 4 bases at J, with 12 bases between the two ends. CDR3 sequence (DNA): TGCGCCAGCAGCCAAGAAGGCTTTGGAGGAGAGACCCAGTACTTC. Protein sequence: CASSQEGFGGETQYF.

The chain is built from TRBV28 and TRBJ1-1, with D possibly being TRBD1 (6 bases). There are 14 residues in the CDR3. Germline V CDR1 and CDR2: MDHEN, SYDVKM. The V end was cut by 5 bases, the J end by 1 base, with 11 bases between. The CDR3 coding sequence is TGTGCCAGCAGTGATACAGGGAAGAACACTGAAGCTTTCTTT. Protein product: CASSDTGKNTEAFF.

V gene TRBV4-2 combines with J gene TRBJ1-2; TRBD1 agrees at 9 bases. CDR1 and CDR2 (germline): LGHNA, YNFKEQ. This CDR3 contains 15 residues. Trimming cost V 0 bases and J 2 bases; bases outside gene matches: 1. The CDR3 DNA follows: TGTGCCAGCAGCCAAGACGGACAGGGGAACTATGGCTACACCTTC. Encoded protein: CASSQDGQGNYGYTF.

The chain couples TRBV7-9 to TRBJ2-2, with D unresolved. Germline V gene sequence: CDR1 SEHNR, CDR2 FQNEAQ (reference sequence). The CDR3 contains 15 residues. Trimming took off 5 bases at V and 0 bases at J, with 10 bases between the two ends. CDR3 sequence (DNA): TGTGCCAGCAGCCCAAGTGAGGCGAACACCGGGGAGCTGTTTTTT. Protein product: CASSPSEANTGELFF.

V and J are TRBV27 and TRBJ1-5; perhaps TRBD1 as D (6 bases). The CDR3 is 15 amino acids. CDR1 is MNHEY and CDR2 is SMNVEV in the germline V gene (reference sequence). Trimming removed 8 bases at V and 0 bases at J, with 14 bases between. This chain's CDR3 is CASGQPSYSNQPQHF. In DNA form, the CDR3 reads TGTGCCAGCGGACAGCCAAGCTATAGCAATCAGCCCCAGCATTTT.

The V and J genes are TRBV7-2 and TRBJ2-5, with 7 bases that match TRBD1. Germline V lookup: CDR1 SGHTA, CDR2 FQGNSA. With V trimmed by 2 bases and J by 3 bases, 3 bases remained unmatched. This CDR3 spans 14 amino acids. The CDR3 loop is CASSLRQGEETQYF. In nucleotides, the CDR3 is TGTGCCAGCAGCTTAAGACAGGGAGAAGAGACCCAGTACTTC.

This chain joins TRBV7-9 and TRBJ1-1; 7 bases are shared with TRBD1. Germline trimming cut 7 bases from V and 9 bases from J; bases unmatched to any gene: 11. Per germline, CDR1 SEHNR and CDR2 FQNEAQ (reference sequence). This CDR3 is 13 amino acids long. CDR3 in amino acids: CASNDVGQKKAFF. Here the CDR3 DNA reads TGTGCCAGCAACGATGTGGGACAGAAAAAAGCTTTCTTT.

This chain joins TRBV7-3 and TRBJ2-2, with 7 positions matching TRBD1. This CDR3 is 15 amino acids long. Per the germline V gene, CDR1 is SGHTA and CDR2 is FQGTGA. V gave up 5 bases and J gave up 6 bases; unmatched junction bases: 9. CDR3 amino acids: CASSLQGGHAGELFF. CDR3 in DNA: TGTGCCAGCAGCCTCCAAGGGGGCCATGCCGGGGAGCTGTTTTTT.

V usage is TRBV18 and J usage is TRBJ2-7; possibly TRBD1 for D (6 bases). CDR1 is KGHSH, CDR2 LQKENI, per germline. This CDR3 has 14 amino acids. Trimming shortened V by 6 bases and J by 6 bases, and 18 bases separated the two germline ends. The CDR3: CASSPLGQPGEQYF. The CDR3 DNA follows: TGTGCCAGCTCTCCTCTAGGACAGCCGGGCGAGCAGTACTTC.

Comment on this clone: The junction departs from the called germline gene at one end, perhaps through a read error. This chain links TRBV10-3 with TRBJ1-2; 7 positions agree with TRBD1. The germline CDR1 and CDR2 sequences are ENHRY and SYGVKD. The CDR3 has 12 amino acids. The CDR3 region is CAISESGTALIF. The CDR3 DNA is TGTGCCATCAGTGAGTCGGGGACAGCGCTGATCTTC.

The chain employs TRBV2 and TRBJ2-7; TRBD2 agrees at 9 bases. CDR1 is SNHLY and CDR2 is FYNNEI in the germline V gene. The CDR3 length is 16 residues. Germline trimming cut 2 bases from V and 3 bases from J; bases unmatched to any gene: 8. In DNA form, the CDR3 reads TGTGCCAGCAGTGAAAGAGCAGCGGGAGGAGTCTACGAGCAGTACTTC. As protein: CASSERAAGGVYEQYF.

The CDR3 nucleotides are TGTGCCAGCATCAACTCCCAACAGCTTGAAGCTTTCTTT. It codes for CASINSQQLEAFF. The rearrangement uses TRBV28 and TRBJ1-1; no clear D gene. The CDR3 consists of 13 residues. CDR1 is MDHEN, CDR2 SYDVKM, per germline. Trimming shortened V by 7 bases and J by 7 bases, and 16 bases separated the two germline ends.

J is TRBJ2-2 and V is TRBV5-1; the D is unclear. From germline, CDR1 is SGHRS and CDR2 YFSETQ. CDR3 length: 16 amino acids. V shed 1 base and J shed 0 bases, with 10 bases lying between them. The CDR3 spells CASSLTPGSNTGELFF. The CDR3 DNA reads as TGCGCCAGCAGCTTGACCCCCGGGTCGAACACCGGGGAGCTGTTTTTT.

The CDR3 is CASSLGGGTNYGYTF. The CDR3 nucleotides read TGTGCCAGCAGTTTGGGAGGGGGGACCAACTATGGCTACACCTTC. This chain uses TRBV6-5 with TRBJ1-2, with D possibly TRBD1 on 6 matching bases. This CDR3 is 15 amino acids long. The V and J ends lost 4 bases and 2 bases respectively, with 14 bases between them. CDR1 is MNHEY and CDR2 is SVGAGI in the germline V gene.